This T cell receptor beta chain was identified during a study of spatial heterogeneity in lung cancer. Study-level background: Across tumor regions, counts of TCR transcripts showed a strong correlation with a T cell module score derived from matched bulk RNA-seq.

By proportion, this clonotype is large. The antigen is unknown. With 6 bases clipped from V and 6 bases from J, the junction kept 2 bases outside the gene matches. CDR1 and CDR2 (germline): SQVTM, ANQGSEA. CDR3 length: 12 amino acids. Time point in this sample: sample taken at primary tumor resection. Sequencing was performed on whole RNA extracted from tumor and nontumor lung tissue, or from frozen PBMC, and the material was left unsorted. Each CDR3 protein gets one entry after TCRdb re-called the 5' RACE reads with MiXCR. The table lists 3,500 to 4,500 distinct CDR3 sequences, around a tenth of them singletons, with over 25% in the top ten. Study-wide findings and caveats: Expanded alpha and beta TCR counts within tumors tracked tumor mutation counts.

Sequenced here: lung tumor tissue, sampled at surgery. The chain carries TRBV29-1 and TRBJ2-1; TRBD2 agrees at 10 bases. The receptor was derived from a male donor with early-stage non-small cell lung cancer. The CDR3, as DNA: TGCAGCGTACGGACTAGCGGCAATGAGCAGTTCTTC. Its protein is CSVRTSGNEQFF.